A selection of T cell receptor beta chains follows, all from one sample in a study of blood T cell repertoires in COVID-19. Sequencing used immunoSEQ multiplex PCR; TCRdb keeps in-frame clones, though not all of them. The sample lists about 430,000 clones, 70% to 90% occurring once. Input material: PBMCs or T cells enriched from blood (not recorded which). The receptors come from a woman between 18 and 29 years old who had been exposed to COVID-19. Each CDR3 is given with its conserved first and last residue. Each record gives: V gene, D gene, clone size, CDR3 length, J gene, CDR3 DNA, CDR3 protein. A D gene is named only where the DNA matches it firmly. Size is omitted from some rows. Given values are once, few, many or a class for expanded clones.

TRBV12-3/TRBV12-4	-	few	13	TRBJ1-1	TGTGCCAGCAGTTTAGATTCCGGGTCTGGAGCTTTCTTT	CASSLDSGSGAFF
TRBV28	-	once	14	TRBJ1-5	TGTGCCAGCAGTTTAAACAGGGATCTCCAGCCCCAGCATTTT	CASSLNRDLQPQHF
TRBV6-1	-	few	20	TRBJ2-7	TGTGCCAGCAGTGATCCCGGGGCTAGCGTTTTGCGAGCCGGCTCCTACGAGCAGTACTTC	CASSDPGASVLRAGSYEQYF
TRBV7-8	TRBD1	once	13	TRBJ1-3	TGTGCCAGCAGCGCAGGGGGATTGGCCACCATATATTTT	CASSAGGLATIYF
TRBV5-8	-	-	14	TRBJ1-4	TGTGCCAGCAGCTTTGGGAGACGTAATGAAAAACTGTTTTTT	CASSFGRRNEKLFF
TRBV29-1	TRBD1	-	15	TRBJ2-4	TGCAGCGTTGAAGAATGGGCAGGGGGCGAAAACATTCAGTACTTC	CSVEEWAGGENIQYF
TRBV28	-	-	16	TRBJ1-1	TGTGCCAGCCTTGGGGCGGGGAACAGGAGAAACACTGAAGCTTTCTTT	CASLGAGNRRNTEAFF
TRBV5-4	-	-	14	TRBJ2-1	TGTGCCAGCTCCCGCGGGACCTCCTACAATGAGCAGTTCTTC	CASSRGTSYNEQFF
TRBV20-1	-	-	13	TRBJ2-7	TGCAGTGCTAGTCGCCAGGGCATCTACGAGCAGTACTTC	CSASRQGIYEQYF
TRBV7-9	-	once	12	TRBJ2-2	TGTGCCAGCAGCTTGAGTACCGGGGAGCTGTTTTTT	CASSLSTGELFF
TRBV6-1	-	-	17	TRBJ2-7	TGTGCCAGCAGTGACCCCGCGATCCAATCGCCCTTCCACGAGCAGTACTTC	CASSDPAIQSPFHEQYF
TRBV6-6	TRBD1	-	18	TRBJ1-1	TGTGCCAGCAGTCCCCGGGGGACAGGGAGGATCTCGAACACTGAAGCTTTCTTT	CASSPRGTGRISNTEAFF
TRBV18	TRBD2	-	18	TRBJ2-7	TGTGCCAGCTCACCACTTAGCGGGGACGGACCGACTTCCTACGAGCAGTACTTC	CASSPLSGDGPTSYEQYF
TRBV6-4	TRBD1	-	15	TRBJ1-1	TGTGCCAGCAGGGAAGAACAGGGGATGAACACTGAAGCTTTCTTT	CASREEQGMNTEAFF
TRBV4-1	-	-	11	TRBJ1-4	TGCGCCAGTCGTCTCGGGGAAAAACTGTTTTTT	CASRLGEKLFF
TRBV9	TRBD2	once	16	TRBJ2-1	TGTGCCAGCAGCGGCGGCGCTAGCGGGTCCTACAATGAGCAGTTCTTC	CASSGGASGSYNEQFF